This T cell receptor beta chain was sequenced for a study of T cells in Graves' hyperthyroidism and ophthalmopathy. Study-level information: Specimen type is peripheral blood, collected at initial diagnosis prior to any treatment.

Regarding the study as a whole: The majority of expanded thyroid clonotypes above 0.001 also appeared in blood.

Ophthalmopathy cases met thresholds of Clinical Activity Score at least 3, NOSPECS grade at least 4 and duration under 3 months. Uncontrolled infection, other autoimmune disease, pregnancy or lactation barred patients from enrollment. TCR beta CDR3 sequences were amplified from RNA transcripts. HTBI primers were used for first-round RT-PCR of the TCR CDR3. One entry per CDR3 protein results from TCRdb running MiXCR on the multiplex PCR reads. The sample has about 610,000 distinct CDR3 sequences, about 15% seen once. This clonotype was seen at least ten times. Its matching antigen is unknown. The specimen was blood. The TCR originated in a woman aged 40 to 50 with Graves' ophthalmopathy.

CDR3 loop: CASSVDRDRGLQQPQHF. CDR3 in DNA: TGTGCCAGTAGTGTCGACCGGGACAGGGGGCTACAGCAGCCCCAGCATTTT. This chain links TRBV19 with TRBJ1-5; the match to TRBD1 covers 12 bases. The CDR3 runs 17 residues. Germline V gene lookup returns CDR1 LNHDA and CDR2 SQIVND (reference sequence). Losses at the gene ends were 5 bases for V and 7 bases for J; bases not matched to a gene: 12.